This T cell receptor (beta chain) derives from a study of Graves' ophthalmopathy and Graves' hyperthyroidism. Uncontrolled infections, pregnancy, lactation or other autoimmune diseases led to patient exclusion. PBMCs were obtained from approximately 10 ml of fresh peripheral blood. This CDR3 has 14 amino acids. Germline loops: CDR1 MNHEY, CDR2 SVGEGT. Trimming took 0 bases from V and 4 from J, leaving 9 bases between them. Study observations and caveats: Detected in blood as well were most expanded thyroid clonotypes with frequency above 0.001.

From RNA, the CDR3 regions of TCR beta chains were amplified and sequenced. HTBI primers were employed in first-round RT-PCR, then a second-round multiplex PCR followed. TCRdb fed the multiplex PCR reads into MiXCR, producing one record per CDR3 protein. The sample holds about 410,000 distinct CDR3 sequences, 15% to 20% seen once. This clonotype was recorded only once. Its antigen is not identified. Material for sequencing was peripheral blood. The chain uses TRBV6-2 or TRBV6-3 and TRBJ1-2; D gene uncertain. The TCR was taken from a young woman with Graves' ophthalmopathy. CDR3 sequence (DNA): TGTGCCAGCAGTTACTCTACCAGAATCTATGGCTACACCTTC. This sequence encodes CASSYSTRIYGYTF.